The sequence of this TCR beta chain was determined in a study of T-cell reconstitution after alpha-beta-depleted transplantation in children. Findings and limits, study-wide: Two months or so post-transplant, alpha-beta T cells reportedly derived from several hundred expanded graft clones.

TCRbeta library construction was performed incorporating unique molecular identifiers. Each CDR3 protein is one row after TCRdb ran MiXCR on the PCR reads. This table has 200,000 to 250,000 distinct CDR3 sequences, just under 8.5% appearing once. There are many counts of this clonotype. Its antigen is unidentified. The CDR3 covers 18 residues. Germline V gives CDR1 ENHRY, CDR2 SYGVKD. The germline V and J ends were trimmed by 0 bases and 3 bases, with 20 bases remaining between them. Source: PBMCs, mostly from graft donor cells, taken 180 days after TCRalphabeta/CD19-depleted stem cell transplant. This clonotype originated in a male patient younger than 18 who had a stem cell transplant for acute lymphoblastic leukemia, so the T cells may come from the graft donor. This chain uses TRBV10-3 with TRBJ1-1, with D hard to call. In DNA, the CDR3 is TGTGCCATCAGTGAGTCCGGGGTGAATATTGAGTTGCACACTGAAGCTTTCTTT. It codes for CAISESGVNIELHTEAFF.